This T cell receptor beta chain was observed in a study of T cells in Graves' hyperthyroidism and ophthalmopathy. Ten or more counts support this clonotype. Its antigen is still unknown. The investigators amplified TCR beta CDR3 regions from RNA transcripts. The HTBI primer set was used in a first-round RT-PCR of the TCR CDR3. TCRdb used MiXCR to reprocess the multiplex PCR reads, holding one entry per CDR3 protein. The table includes a few hundred thousand distinct CDR3 sequences, about 45% detected once. The length of the CDR3 is 13 residues. Germline loops: CDR1 SQVTM, CDR2 ANQGSEA. Trimming left V 7 bases short and J 4 bases short, with 16 bases between. Study results and limitations: Most clonotypes expanded in thyroid above 0.001 were likewise present in blood.

The sequence derives from a woman aged 18-35 years with Graves' hyperthyroidism. V and J are TRBV29-1 and TRBJ1-1, with D perhaps matching TRBD1 (5 bases). The material sequenced was peripheral blood or thyroid tissue (not recorded which). The CDR3 DNA reads as TGCAGCGCCCCCTGGGGCGGTGGCACTGAAGCTTTCTTT. This encodes CSAPWGGGTEAFF.